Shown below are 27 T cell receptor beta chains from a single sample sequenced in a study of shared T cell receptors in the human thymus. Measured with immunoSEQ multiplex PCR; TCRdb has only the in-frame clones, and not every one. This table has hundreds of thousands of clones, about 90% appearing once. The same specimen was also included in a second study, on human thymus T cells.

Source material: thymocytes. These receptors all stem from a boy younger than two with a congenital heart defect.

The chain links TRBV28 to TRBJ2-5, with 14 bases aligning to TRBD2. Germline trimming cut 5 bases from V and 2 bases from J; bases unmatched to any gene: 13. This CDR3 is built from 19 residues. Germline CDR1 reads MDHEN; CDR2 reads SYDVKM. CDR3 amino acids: CASSTKTSGRANCQETQYF. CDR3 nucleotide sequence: TGTGCCAGCAGTACCAAGACTAGCGGGAGGGCCAATTGTCAAGAGACCCAGTACTTC.

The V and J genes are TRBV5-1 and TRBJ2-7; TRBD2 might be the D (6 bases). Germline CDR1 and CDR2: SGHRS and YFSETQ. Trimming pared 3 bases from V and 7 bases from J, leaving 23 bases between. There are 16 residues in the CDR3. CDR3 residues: CASSYVRWGEEREQYF. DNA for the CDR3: TGCGCCAGCAGCTACGTGCGGTGGGGGGAAGAGCGGGAGCAGTACTTC.

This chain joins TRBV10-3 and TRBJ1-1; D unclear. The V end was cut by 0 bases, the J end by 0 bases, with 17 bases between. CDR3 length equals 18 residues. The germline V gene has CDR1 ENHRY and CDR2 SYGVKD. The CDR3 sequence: CAISESGRSIGMNTEAFF. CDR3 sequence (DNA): TGTGCCATCAGTGAGTCGGGGAGGAGTATCGGAATGAACACTGAAGCTTTCTTT.

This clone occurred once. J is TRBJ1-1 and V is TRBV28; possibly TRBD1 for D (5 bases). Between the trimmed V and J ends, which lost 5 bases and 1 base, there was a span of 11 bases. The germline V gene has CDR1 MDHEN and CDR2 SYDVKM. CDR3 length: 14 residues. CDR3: CASSRSDRNTEAFF. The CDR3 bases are TGTGCCAGCAGTCGCTCCGACAGGAACACTGAAGCTTTCTTT. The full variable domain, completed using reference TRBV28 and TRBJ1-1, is DVKVTQSSRYLVKRTGEKVFLECVQDMDHENMFWYRQDPGLGLRLIYFSYDVKMKEKGDIPEGYSVSREKKERFSLILESASTNQTSMYLCASSRSDRNTEAFFGQGTRLTVV.

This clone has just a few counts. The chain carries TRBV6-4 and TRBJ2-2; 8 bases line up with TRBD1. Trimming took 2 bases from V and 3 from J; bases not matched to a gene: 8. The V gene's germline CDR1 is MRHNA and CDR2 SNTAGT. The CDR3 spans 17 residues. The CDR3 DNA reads TGTGCCAGCAGTGACCCCGACAGGGGAAGGGACACCGGGGAGCTGTTTTTT. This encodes CASSDPDRGRDTGELFF.

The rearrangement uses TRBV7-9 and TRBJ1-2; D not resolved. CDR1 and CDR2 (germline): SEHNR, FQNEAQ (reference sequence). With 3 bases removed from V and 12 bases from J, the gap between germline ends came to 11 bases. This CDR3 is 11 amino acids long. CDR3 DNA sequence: TGTGCCAGCAGCTTTAGTCCCCTAAACACCTTC. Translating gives CASSFSPLNTF.

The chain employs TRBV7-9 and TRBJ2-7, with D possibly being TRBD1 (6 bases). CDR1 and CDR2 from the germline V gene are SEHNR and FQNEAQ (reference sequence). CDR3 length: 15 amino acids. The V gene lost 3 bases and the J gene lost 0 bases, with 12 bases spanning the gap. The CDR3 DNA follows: TGTGCCAGCAGCTTTGGGGGCAGCTACTCCTACGAGCAGTACTTC. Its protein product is CASSFGGSYSYEQYF.

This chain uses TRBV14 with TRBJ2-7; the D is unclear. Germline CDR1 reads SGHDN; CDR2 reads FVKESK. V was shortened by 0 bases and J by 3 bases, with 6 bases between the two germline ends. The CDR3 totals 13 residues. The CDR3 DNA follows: TGTGCCAGCAGCCAAGATGAGAGCTACGAGCAGTACTTC. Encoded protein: CASSQDESYEQYF.

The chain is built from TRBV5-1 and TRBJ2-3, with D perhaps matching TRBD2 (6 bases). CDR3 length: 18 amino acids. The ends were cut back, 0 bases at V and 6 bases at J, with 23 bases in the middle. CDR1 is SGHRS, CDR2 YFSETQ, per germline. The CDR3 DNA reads TGCGCCAGCAGCTTGGAGACTAGATTGATTAGGGAATTGGATACGCAGTATTTT. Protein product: CASSLETRLIRELDTQYF.

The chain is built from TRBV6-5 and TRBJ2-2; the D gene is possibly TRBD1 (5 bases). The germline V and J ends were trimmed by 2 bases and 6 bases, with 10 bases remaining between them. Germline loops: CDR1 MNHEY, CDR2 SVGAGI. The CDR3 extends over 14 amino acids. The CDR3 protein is CASSYVQGAGELFF. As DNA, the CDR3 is TGTGCCAGCAGTTACGTTCAGGGCGCCGGGGAGCTGTTTTTT.

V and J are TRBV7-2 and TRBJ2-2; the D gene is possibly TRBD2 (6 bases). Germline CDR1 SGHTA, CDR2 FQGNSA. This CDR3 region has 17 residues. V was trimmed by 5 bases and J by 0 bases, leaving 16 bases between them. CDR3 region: CASSQEGRGPNTGELFF. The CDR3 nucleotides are TGTGCCAGCAGCCAGGAGGGGCGCGGGCCGAACACCGGGGAGCTGTTTTTT.

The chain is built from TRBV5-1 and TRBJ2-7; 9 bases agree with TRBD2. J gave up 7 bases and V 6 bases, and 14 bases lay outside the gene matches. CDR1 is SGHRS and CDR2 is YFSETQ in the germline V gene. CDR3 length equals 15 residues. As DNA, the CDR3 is TGCGCCAGCAACCCCTCTAGCGGGGTGTCGGGGGAGCAGTACTTC. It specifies CASNPSSGVSGEQYF.

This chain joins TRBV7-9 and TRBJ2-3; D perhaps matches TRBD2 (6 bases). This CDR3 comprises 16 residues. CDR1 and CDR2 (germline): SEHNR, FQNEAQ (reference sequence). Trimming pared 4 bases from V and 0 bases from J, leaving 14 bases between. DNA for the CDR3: TGTGCCAGCAGCTCGTTGGGACTTTTTAGCACAGATACGCAGTATTTT. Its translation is CASSSLGLFSTDTQYF.

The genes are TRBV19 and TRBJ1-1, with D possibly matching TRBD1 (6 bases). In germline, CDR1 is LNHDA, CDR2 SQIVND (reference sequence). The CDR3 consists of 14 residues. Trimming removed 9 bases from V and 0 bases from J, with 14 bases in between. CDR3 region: CASTNRTVNTEAFF. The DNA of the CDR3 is TGTGCCAGCACCAACAGGACAGTGAACACTGAAGCTTTCTTT.

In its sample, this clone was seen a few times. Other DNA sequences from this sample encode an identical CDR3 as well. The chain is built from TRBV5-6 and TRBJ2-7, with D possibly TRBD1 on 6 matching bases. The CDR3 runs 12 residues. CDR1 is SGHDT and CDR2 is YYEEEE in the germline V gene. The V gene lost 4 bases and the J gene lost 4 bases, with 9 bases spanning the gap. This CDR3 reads CASSKQGYEQYF. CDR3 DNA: TGTGCCAGCAGCAAACAGGGTTACGAGCAGTACTTC.

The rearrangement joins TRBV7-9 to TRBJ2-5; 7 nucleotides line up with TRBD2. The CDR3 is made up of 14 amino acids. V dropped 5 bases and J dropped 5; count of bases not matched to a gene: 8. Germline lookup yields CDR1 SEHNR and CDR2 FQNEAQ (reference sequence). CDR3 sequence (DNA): TGTGCCAGCAGCCCCCGGGGGAGGGAGGAGACCCAGTACTTC. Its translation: CASSPRGREETQYF.

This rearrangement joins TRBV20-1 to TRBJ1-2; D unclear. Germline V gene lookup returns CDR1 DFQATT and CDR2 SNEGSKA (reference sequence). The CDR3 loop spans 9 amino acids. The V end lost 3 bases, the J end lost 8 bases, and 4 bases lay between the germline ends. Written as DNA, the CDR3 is TGCAGTGCTAGGGCCGGCTACACCTTC. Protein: CSARAGYTF.

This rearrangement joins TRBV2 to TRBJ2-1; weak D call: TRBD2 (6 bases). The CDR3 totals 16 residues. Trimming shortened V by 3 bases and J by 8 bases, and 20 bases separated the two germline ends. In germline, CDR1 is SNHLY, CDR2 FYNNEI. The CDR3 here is CASSDQWGTEADEQFF. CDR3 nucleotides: TGTGCCAGCAGTGACCAATGGGGGACTGAAGCCGATGAGCAGTTCTTC.

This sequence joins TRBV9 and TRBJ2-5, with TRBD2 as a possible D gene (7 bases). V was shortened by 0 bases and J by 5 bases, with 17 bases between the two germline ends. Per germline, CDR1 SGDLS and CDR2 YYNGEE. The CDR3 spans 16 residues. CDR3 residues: CASSVGLGGEEETQYF. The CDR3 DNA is TGTGCCAGCAGCGTAGGGCTAGGGGGGGAGGAGGAGACCCAGTACTTC. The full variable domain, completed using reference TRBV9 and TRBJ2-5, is DSGVTQTPKHLITATGQRVTLRCSPRSGDLSVYWYQQSLDQGLQFLIQYYNGEERAKGNILERFSAQQFPDLHSELNLSSLELGDSALYFCASSVGLGGEEETQYFGPGTRLLVL.

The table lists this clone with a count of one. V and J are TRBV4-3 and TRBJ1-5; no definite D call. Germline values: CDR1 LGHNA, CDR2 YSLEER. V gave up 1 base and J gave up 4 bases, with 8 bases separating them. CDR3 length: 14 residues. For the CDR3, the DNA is TGCGCCAGCAGCCAAGGGACTTCAAATCAGCCCCAGCATTTT. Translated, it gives CASSQGTSNQPQHF.

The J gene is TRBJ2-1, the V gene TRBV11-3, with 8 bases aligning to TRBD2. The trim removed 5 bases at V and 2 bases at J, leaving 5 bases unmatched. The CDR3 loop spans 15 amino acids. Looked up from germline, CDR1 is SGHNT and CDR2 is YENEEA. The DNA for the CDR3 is TGTGCCAGCAGCCCACGGACTAGCCCCTACAATGAGCAGTTCTTC. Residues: CASSPRTSPYNEQFF.

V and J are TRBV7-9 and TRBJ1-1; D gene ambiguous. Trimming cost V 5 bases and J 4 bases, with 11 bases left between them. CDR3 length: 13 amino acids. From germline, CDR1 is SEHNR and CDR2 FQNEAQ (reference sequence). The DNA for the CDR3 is TGTGCCAGCAGCCAACAAGGGAGCACTGAAGCTTTCTTT. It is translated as CASSQQGSTEAFF.

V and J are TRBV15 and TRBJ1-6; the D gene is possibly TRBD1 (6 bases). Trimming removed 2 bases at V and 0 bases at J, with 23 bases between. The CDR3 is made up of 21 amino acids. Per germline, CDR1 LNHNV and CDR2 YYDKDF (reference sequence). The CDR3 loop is CATSRRQSTGVLSSYNSPLHF. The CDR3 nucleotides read TGTGCCACCAGCAGAAGGCAATCGACAGGAGTACTAAGCTCCTATAATTCACCCCTCCACTTT.

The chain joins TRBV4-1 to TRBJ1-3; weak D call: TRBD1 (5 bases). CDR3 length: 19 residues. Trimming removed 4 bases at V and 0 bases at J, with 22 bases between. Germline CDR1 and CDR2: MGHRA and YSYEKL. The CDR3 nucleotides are TGCGCCAGCAGCCGCCCCAGGGATTGGGGCATTGACTCTGGAAACACCATATATTTT. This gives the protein CASSRPRDWGIDSGNTIYF.

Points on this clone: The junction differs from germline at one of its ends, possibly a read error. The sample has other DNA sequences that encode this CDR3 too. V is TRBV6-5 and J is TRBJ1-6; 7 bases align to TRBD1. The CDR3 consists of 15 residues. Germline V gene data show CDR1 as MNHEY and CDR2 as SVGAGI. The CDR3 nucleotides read TGTGCCAGCAGTTACTTAGGGGGCGGCCATTCGCCCCTCCACTTT. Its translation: CASSYLGGGHSPLHF.

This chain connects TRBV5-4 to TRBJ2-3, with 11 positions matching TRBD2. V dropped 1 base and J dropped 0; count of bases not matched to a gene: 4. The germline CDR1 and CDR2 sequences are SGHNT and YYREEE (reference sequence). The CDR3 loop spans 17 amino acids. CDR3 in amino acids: CASSLPSGGTSTDTQYF. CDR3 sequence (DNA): TGTGCCAGCAGCTTGCCTAGCGGGGGGACTAGCACAGATACGCAGTATTTT.

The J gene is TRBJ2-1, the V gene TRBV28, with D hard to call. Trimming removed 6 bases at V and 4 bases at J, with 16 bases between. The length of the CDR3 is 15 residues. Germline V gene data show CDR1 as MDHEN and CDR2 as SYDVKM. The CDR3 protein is CASRDRLETYNEQFF. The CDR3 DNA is TGTGCCAGCAGAGACCGACTGGAGACGTACAATGAGCAGTTCTTC.